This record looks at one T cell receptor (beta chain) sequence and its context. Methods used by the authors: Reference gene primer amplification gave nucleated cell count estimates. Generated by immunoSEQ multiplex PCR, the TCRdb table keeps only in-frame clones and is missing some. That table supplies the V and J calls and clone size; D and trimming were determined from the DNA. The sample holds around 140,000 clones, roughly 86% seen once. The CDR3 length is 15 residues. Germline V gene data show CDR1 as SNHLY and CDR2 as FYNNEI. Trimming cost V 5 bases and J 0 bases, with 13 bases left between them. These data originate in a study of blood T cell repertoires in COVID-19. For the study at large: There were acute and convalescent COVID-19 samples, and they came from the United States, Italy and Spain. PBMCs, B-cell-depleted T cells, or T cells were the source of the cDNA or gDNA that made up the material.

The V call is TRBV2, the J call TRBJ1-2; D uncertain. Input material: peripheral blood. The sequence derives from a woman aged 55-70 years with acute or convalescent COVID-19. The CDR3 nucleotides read TGTGCCAGCAGTCGACACGGTGAAACTAACTATGGCTACACCTTC. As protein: CASSRHGETNYGYTF.